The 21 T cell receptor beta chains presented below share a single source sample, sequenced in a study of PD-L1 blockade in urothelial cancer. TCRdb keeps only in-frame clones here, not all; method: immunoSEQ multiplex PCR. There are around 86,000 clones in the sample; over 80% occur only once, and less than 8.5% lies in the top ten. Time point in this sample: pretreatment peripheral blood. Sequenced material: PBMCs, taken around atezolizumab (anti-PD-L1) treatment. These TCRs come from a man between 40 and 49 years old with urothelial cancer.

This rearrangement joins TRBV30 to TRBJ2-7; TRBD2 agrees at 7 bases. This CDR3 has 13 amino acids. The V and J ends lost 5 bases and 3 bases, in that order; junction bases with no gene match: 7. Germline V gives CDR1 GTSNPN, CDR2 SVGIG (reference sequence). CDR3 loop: CAWQREGLYEQYF. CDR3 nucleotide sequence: TGTGCCTGGCAGCGGGAAGGGCTCTACGAGCAGTACTTC.

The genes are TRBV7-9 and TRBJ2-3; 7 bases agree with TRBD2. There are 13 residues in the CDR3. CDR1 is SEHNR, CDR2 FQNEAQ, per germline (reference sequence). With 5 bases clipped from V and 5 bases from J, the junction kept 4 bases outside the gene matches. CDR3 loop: CASSRDYRDTQYF. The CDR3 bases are TGTGCCAGCAGCCGGGACTACCGAGATACGCAGTATTTT.

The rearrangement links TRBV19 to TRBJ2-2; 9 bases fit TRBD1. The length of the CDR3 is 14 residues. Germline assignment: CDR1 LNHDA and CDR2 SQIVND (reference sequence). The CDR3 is CASGDRAYAGELFF. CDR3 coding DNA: TGTGCGAGTGGGGACAGGGCTTATGCCGGGGAGCTGTTTTTT.

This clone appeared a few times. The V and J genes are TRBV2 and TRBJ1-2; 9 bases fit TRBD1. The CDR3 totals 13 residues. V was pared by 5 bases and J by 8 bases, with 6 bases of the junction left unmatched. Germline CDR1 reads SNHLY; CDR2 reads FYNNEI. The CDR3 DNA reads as TGTGCCAGCAGTACGGGACAGGGTGAGGGCTACACCTTC. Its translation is CASSTGQGEGYTF.

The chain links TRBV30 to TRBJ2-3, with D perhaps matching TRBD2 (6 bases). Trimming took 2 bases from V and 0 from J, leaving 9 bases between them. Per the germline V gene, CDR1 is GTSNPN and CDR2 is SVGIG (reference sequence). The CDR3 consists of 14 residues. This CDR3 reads CAWSRGLSTDTQYF. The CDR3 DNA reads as TGTGCCTGGAGTCGGGGACTGAGCACAGATACGCAGTATTTT. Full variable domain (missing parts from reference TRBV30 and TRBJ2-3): SQTIHQWPATLVQPVGSPLSLECTVEGTSNPNLYWYRQAAGRGLQLLFYSVGIGQISSEVPQNLSASRPQDRQFILSSKKLLLSDSGFYLCAWSRGLSTDTQYFGPGTRLTVL.

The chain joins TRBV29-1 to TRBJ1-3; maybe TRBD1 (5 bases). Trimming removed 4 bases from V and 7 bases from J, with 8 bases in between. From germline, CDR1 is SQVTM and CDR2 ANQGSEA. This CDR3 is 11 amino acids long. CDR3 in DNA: TGCAGCGTTGTGGAGGGGAACACCATATATTTT. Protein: CSVVEGNTIYF.

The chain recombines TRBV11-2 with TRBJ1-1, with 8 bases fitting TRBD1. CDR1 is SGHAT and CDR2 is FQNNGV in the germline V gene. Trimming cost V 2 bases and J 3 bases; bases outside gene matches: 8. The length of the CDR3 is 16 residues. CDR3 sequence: CASSLYGTGLYTEAFF. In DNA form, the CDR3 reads TGTGCCAGCAGCTTATATGGGACAGGTCTGTACACTGAAGCTTTCTTT.

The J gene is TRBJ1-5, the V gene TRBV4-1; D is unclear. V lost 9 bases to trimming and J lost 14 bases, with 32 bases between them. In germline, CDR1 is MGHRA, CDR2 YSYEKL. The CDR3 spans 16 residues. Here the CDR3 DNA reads TGCGCCAGAACCACAAGAGGAGCTTCCTTTCAATCTCGGGAGCATTTT. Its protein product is CARTTRGASFQSREHF.

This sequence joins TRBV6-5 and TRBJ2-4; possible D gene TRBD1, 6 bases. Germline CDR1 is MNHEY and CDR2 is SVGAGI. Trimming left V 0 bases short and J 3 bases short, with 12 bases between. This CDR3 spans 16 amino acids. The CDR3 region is CASSYSGTTGKNIQYF. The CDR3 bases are TGTGCCAGCAGTTACTCTGGGACAACTGGCAAAAACATTCAGTACTTC.

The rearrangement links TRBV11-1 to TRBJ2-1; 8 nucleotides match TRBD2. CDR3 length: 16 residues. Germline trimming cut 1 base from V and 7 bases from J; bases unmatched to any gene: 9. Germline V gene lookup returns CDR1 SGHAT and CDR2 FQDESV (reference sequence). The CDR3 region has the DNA TGTGCCAGCAGCTTAGAAGACGGGAGGGCCAGTAATGAGCAGTTCTTC. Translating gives CASSLEDGRASNEQFF.

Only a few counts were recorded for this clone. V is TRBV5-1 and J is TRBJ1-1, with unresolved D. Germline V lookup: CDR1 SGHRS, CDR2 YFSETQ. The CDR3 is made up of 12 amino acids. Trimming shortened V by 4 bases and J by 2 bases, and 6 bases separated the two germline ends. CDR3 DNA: TGCGCCAGCAGCGGGAGCAACACTGAAGCTTTCTTT. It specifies CASSGSNTEAFF.

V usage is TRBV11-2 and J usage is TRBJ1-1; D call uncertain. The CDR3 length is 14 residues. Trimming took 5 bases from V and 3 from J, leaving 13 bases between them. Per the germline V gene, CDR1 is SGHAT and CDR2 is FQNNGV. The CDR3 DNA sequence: TGTGCCAGCAGCCCTAGTGGGTTTGACACTGAAGCTTTCTTT. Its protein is CASSPSGFDTEAFF.

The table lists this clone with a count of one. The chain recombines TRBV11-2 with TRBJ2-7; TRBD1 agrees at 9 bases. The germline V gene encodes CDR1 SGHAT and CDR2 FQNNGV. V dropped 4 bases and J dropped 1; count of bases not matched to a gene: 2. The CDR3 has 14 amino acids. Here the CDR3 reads CASSWDRVSYEQYF. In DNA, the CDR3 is TGTGCCAGCAGCTGGGACAGGGTTTCCTACGAGCAGTACTTC.

This chain's CDR3 is CASSLDPSGMGSYEQYF. The CDR3 DNA follows: TGTGCCAGCAGCTTGGATCCTAGCGGGATGGGCTCCTACGAGCAGTACTTC. The V gene is TRBV5-4, the J gene TRBJ2-7; 9 nucleotides agree with TRBD2. The V and J ends lost 0 bases and 0 bases, in that order; junction bases with no gene match: 7. Germline V gene sequence: CDR1 SGHNT, CDR2 YYREEE (reference sequence). The CDR3 spans 17 residues.

The chain's CDR3 is CASSAPQRRSYNEQFF. Written as DNA, the CDR3 is TGTGCCAGCAGTGCCCCCCAGCGGCGCTCCTACAATGAGCAGTTCTTC. The chain uses TRBV28 and TRBJ2-1; D possibly corresponds to TRBD2 (5 bases). This CDR3 is built from 16 residues. V dropped 5 bases and J dropped 0 bases, with 14 bases sitting between them. CDR1 is MDHEN and CDR2 is SYDVKM in the germline V gene.

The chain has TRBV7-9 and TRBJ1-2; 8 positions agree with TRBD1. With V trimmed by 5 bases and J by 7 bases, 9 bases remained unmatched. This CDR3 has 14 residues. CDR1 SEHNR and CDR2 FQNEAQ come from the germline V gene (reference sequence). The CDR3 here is CASSAGQGVFGYTF. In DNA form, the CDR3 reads TGTGCCAGCAGCGCCGGACAGGGAGTATTTGGCTACACCTTC.

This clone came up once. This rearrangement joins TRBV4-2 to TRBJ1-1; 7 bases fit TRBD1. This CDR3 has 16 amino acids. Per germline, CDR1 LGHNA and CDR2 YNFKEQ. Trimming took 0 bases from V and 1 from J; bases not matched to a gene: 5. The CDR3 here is CASSQDGGGANTEAFF. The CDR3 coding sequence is TGTGCCAGCAGCCAAGATGGAGGGGGCGCGAACACTGAAGCTTTCTTT.

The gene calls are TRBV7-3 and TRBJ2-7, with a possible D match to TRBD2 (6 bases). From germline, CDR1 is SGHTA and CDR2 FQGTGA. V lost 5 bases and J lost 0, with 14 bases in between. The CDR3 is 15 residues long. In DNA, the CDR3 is TGTGCCAGCAGCCTACTAGCTGAGAGCTCCTACGAGCAGTACTTC. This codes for CASSLLAESSYEQYF.

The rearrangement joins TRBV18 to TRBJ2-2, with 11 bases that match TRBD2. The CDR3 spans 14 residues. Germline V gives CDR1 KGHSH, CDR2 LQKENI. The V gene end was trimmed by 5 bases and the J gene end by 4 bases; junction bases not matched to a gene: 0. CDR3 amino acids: CASSTSGGTGELFF. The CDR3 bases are TGTGCCAGCTCAACTAGCGGGGGCACCGGGGAGCTGTTTTTT. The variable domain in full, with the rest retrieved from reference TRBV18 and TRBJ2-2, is NAGVMQNPRHLVRRRGQEARLRCSPMKGHSHVYWYRQLPEEGLKFMVYLQKENIIDESGMPKERFSAEFPKEGPSILRIQQVVRGDSAAYFCASSTSGGTGELFFGEGSRLTVL.

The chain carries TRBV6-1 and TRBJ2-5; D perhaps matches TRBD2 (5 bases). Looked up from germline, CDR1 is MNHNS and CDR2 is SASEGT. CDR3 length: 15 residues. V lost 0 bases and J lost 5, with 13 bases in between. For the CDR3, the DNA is TGTGCCAGCAGTGAAGCCAGCCTAGCCCGGGAGACCCAGTACTTC. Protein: CASSEASLARETQYF.

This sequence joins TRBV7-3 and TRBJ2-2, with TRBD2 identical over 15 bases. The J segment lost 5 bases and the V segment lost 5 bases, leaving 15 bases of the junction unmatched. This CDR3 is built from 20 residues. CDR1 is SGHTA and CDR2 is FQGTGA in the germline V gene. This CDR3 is CASSQRTGGLAGGGTGELFF. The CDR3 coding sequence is TGTGCCAGCAGCCAGAGGACAGGGGGACTAGCGGGAGGAGGGACCGGGGAGCTGTTTTTT.